This entry concerns a single T cell receptor beta chain. Its specificity is unknown. This record comes from a study of CD4 T cells in relation to SARS-CoV-2 and coronaviruses. About the study: After roughly eleven days of antigen culture, PBMC TCR beta CDR3s were sequenced.

Per the germline V gene, CDR1 is GTSNPN and CDR2 is SVGIG (reference sequence). The CDR3 loop spans 13 amino acids. The V gene lost 1 base and the J gene lost 6 bases, with 13 bases spanning the gap. Repertoires were generated with immunoSEQ multiplex PCR, while TCRdb's copy carries only in-frame clones and drops some. The sample has tens of thousands of clones; about three quarters are singletons. Naive and memory CD4+ T cells were separated from cryopreserved PBMCs. Sequences were obtained from memory CD4+ T cells from PBMCs, cultured in vitro. The chain combines TRBV30 with TRBJ2-7, with D possibly being TRBD1 or TRBD2 (5 bases each). The receptor was isolated from an adult with COVID-19. The DNA of the CDR3 is TGTGCCTGGAGTGAGGGACCCCAAACCGAGCAGTACTTC. Encoded protein: CAWSEGPQTEQYF.